This TCR beta chain derives from a study of cytomegalovirus exposure and HLA in healthy donors. With 60 Vbeta and 13 Jbeta primers, the PCR was carried out. The protocol was immunoSEQ multiplex PCR, while the TCRdb copy is restricted to in-frame clones and leaves out a portion. In the table there are 150,000 to 200,000 clones, nearly 70% of which are singletons. Germline V lookup: CDR1 LGHNT, CDR2 FRNRAP. CDR3 length equals 13 residues. The ends were cut back, 0 bases at V and 6 bases at J, with 8 bases in the middle. The receptor comes from a man between 25 and 39 years old in good health and CMV-seropositive. J is TRBJ1-1 and V is TRBV12-5; D unclear. Sequencing used PBMCs. The CDR3 spells CASGLVYRAEAFF. CDR3 bases: TGTGCTAGTGGTTTGGTATACCGGGCTGAAGCTTTCTTT.